The present entry profiles one T cell receptor (beta chain) with its context. This sample was taken from a study of blood T cell repertoires in COVID-19. V was pared by 5 bases and J by 4 bases, with 5 bases of the junction left unmatched. Germline assignment: CDR1 SGHAT and CDR2 FQNNGV. The CDR3 is made up of 13 amino acids. As handled by the study authors: Cell counts per sample came from amplifying reference gene primers. TCRdb's table, derived via immunoSEQ multiplex PCR, lists solely in-frame clones and lacks some. D and trimming come from the DNA, and the V and J calls and clone size come from that table. The sample contains 130,000 to 150,000 clones, about 85% of which appear only once.

This receptor was obtained from a woman aged 40 to 50 with active or convalescent COVID-19. The source material was peripheral blood. The chain recombines TRBV11-2 with TRBJ2-7; 7 nucleotides line up with TRBD1. This chain's CDR3 is CASSTLQGYEQYF. CDR3 DNA: TGTGCCAGCAGCACCTTACAGGGGTACGAGCAGTACTTC.